This T cell receptor (beta chain) was captured in a study of cytotoxic CD8 clonotypes in ibrutinib-treated CLL. In the case of this clone: Its antigen is unknown.

The V end was cut by 5 bases, the J end by 0 bases, with 17 bases between. The CDR3 consists of 18 residues. Germline lookup yields CDR1 SEHNR and CDR2 FQNEAQ (reference sequence). General study points: Pretreatment clonality was elevated relative to age-matched healthy donors and paralleled circulating CD8+ T-cell counts. Among the clonotypes, public ones were uncommon and contracted or held stable on treatment.

The data were produced by immunoSEQ multiplex PCR, yet TCRdb's version contains in-frame clones alone and is incomplete. Of roughly 250,000 clones listed, 70% were seen once; the top ten hold roughly 14%. The chain carries TRBV7-9 and TRBJ2-6; D is possibly TRBD1 (6 bases). The receptor was isolated from a human donor with chronic lymphocytic leukemia. Material: PBMCs, obtained after 24 months of ibrutinib treatment. The CDR3 is CASSPGSGALSGANVLTF. The CDR3 DNA reads TGTGCCAGCAGCCCTGGGTCAGGGGCCCTCTCTGGGGCCAACGTCCTGACTTTC.